This T cell receptor (beta chain) came from a study of blood T cells in healthy people across ages. From germline, CDR1 is SGHKS and CDR2 YYEKEE (reference sequence). V lost 5 bases to trimming and J lost 4 bases, with 9 bases between them. The CDR3 spans 13 residues. The second PCR ran about 6 to 12 cycles with a sample-barcoded 5' primer and J-beta primers. MiXCR was run by TCRdb on the 5' RACE reads, yielding one entry per CDR3 protein. The repertoire has around 1,000,000 distinct CDR3 sequences, 20% to 25% of them found once; the top ten carry around 0.75%. Separately, the same data were catalogued under a study of T cells of mothers and their children. As reported in that work: Over 8 million TCR beta CDR3 reads were obtained from each mother, and approximately 3 million from each child.

The material sequenced was blood. This chain connects TRBV5-5 to TRBJ2-2; D is unclear. This TCR was recovered from a girl aged 2 to 9 in good health. The CDR3 DNA follows: TGTGCCAGCAGACGATATACCACCGGGGAGCTGTTTTTT. Encoded protein: CASRRYTTGELFF.